The 14 T cell receptor beta chains presented below share a single source sample, sequenced in a study of CD8 T cells in Susac syndrome. With random hexamers, about 0.5 to 1 ug RNA was reverse transcribed. TCRdb redid the calling of the immunoSEQ multiplex PCR reads with MiXCR, one entry per CDR3 protein. The profile shows about 140,000 distinct CDR3 sequences, 85% to 95% of them singletons. Sequencing was carried out using CD4+ T cells from PBMCs. Every receptor here comes from a human donor with multiple sclerosis.

This clonotype appeared a single time. The chain combines TRBV7-2 with TRBJ2-7; D remains ambiguous. With 2 bases removed from V and 2 bases from J, the gap between germline ends came to 7 bases. CDR3 length equals 13 residues. The germline V gene has CDR1 SGHTA and CDR2 FQGNSA. Written as DNA, the CDR3 is TGTGCCAGCAGCTTAATCCAGGCCTACGAGCAGTACTTC. Its protein is CASSLIQAYEQYF.

The rearrangement links TRBV20-1 to TRBJ1-6; 7 positions agree with TRBD1. Germline V CDR1 and CDR2: DFQATT, SNEGSKA (reference sequence). With V trimmed by 1 base and J by 5 bases, 2 bases remained unmatched. The CDR3 contains 14 residues. The CDR3 loop reads CSARAGQNNSPLHF. CDR3 sequence (DNA): TGCAGTGCTAGAGCGGGACAGAATAATTCACCCCTCCACTTT.

The V call is TRBV12-3 or TRBV12-4, the J call TRBJ2-7; 9 positions agree with TRBD1. The CDR3 is 13 residues long. V lost 7 bases to trimming and J lost 5 bases; unmatched junction nucleotides: 6. The DNA of the CDR3 is TGTGCCAGCAAAAGGACAGGGGCTCACGAGCAGTACTTC. Translated: CASKRTGAHEQYF.

The chain employs TRBV12-3 or TRBV12-4 and TRBJ1-1; 11 bases map to TRBD1. Trimming at V came to 7 bases and at J to 6 bases, leaving 7 bases not matched to a gene. The CDR3 contains 14 residues. The CDR3, as DNA: TGTGCCAGCATCAGGACAGGGGGCTACGCTGAAGCTTTCTTT. It yields the protein CASIRTGGYAEAFF.

CDR3 coding DNA: TGTGCCAGCAGCCACTCTGATACGCAGTATTTT. The encoded protein is CASSHSDTQYF. The genes are TRBV7-9 and TRBJ2-3; D is ambiguous. The ends were cut back, 5 bases at V and 6 bases at J, with 6 bases in the middle. The CDR3 is 11 residues long. Germline V CDR1 and CDR2: SEHNR, FQNEAQ (reference sequence). The full variable domain, in which reference TRBV7-9 and TRBJ2-3 provide the parts outside the CDR3, is DTGVSQNPRHKITKRGQNVTFRCDPISEHNRLYWYRQTLGQGPEFLTYFQNEAQLEKSRLLSDRFSAERPKGSFSTLEIQRTEQGDSAMYLCASSHSDTQYFGPGTRLTVL.

The rearrangement links TRBV28 to TRBJ2-2, with D hard to call. V gave up 6 bases and J gave up 6 bases, with 8 bases separating them. Germline assignment: CDR1 MDHEN and CDR2 SYDVKM. This CDR3 region has 12 residues. The CDR3 DNA sequence: TGTGCCAGCAGGGTAGGCTCCGGGGAGCTGTTTTTT. It is translated as CASRVGSGELFF.

The chain carries TRBV20-1 and TRBJ2-7, with 11 bases aligning to TRBD1. J was trimmed by 2 bases and V by 4 bases; bases with no gene match: 7. The CDR3 extends over 15 amino acids. Per the germline V gene, CDR1 is DFQATT and CDR2 is SNEGSKA (reference sequence). The DNA for the CDR3 is TGCAGTGCTAACAACCGGGACAGGGGGACCTACGAGCAGTACTTC. Its protein product is CSANNRDRGTYEQYF.

The chain recombines TRBV20-1 with TRBJ2-1, with TRBD1 identical over 8 bases. With 7 bases clipped from V and 5 bases from J, the junction kept 1 base outside the gene matches. CDR3 length: 11 residues. Per the germline V gene, CDR1 is DFQATT and CDR2 is SNEGSKA (reference sequence). This CDR3 is CSGRGHNEQFF. The CDR3 DNA sequence: TGCAGTGGCAGGGGGCACAATGAGCAGTTCTTC.

The V and J genes are TRBV29-1 and TRBJ1-2, with D perhaps TRBD1 (6 bases). The CDR3 extends over 13 amino acids. The germline V gene encodes CDR1 SQVTM and CDR2 ANQGSEA. V shed 7 bases and J shed 0 bases, with 12 bases lying between them. This CDR3 is CSGATGTNYGYTF. The CDR3 DNA reads as TGCAGCGGCGCCACAGGGACTAACTATGGCTACACCTTC.

This chain connects TRBV27 to TRBJ2-2; TRBD2 aligns across 10 bases. V lost 2 bases and J lost 0; bases outside the gene matches: 3. The CDR3 is 17 residues long. Looked up from germline, CDR1 is MNHEY and CDR2 is SMNVEV (reference sequence). DNA of the CDR3: TGTGCCAGCAGTTTAAGGAGCGGGGGGGCGAACACCGGGGAGCTGTTTTTT. Translated: CASSLRSGGANTGELFF.

The chain is built from TRBV20-1 and TRBJ2-7; D remains ambiguous. Germline lookup yields CDR1 DFQATT and CDR2 SNEGSKA (reference sequence). Trimming left V 1 base short and J 0 bases short, with 7 bases between. The CDR3 spans 13 residues. The chain's CDR3 is CSARVQSSYEQYF. CDR3 DNA: TGCAGTGCTAGAGTCCAGAGCTCCTACGAGCAGTACTTC.

This chain connects TRBV2 to TRBJ1-5, with no clear D. CDR3 size: 14 residues. The V and J ends lost 6 bases and 0 bases respectively, with 9 bases between them. In germline, CDR1 is SNHLY, CDR2 FYNNEI. The CDR3 coding sequence is TGTGCCAGCAGGGCACAAACTAGCAATCAGCCCCAGCATTTT. Its protein is CASRAQTSNQPQHF.

The chain has TRBV18 and TRBJ2-7; 9 positions match TRBD1. This CDR3 is 16 amino acids long. Unmatched junction bases numbered 10, after V lost 3 bases and J lost 4 bases. Germline-derived CDR1 and CDR2 are KGHSH and LQKENI. The CDR3 DNA sequence: TGTGCCAGCTCACCCACTGTCGGGACAGGGTTGTACGAGCAGTACTTC. Amino acid sequence: CASSPTVGTGLYEQYF.

CDR3 residues: CSPLRNTEAFF. The DNA of the CDR3 is TGCAGCCCCTTGAGGAACACTGAAGCTTTCTTT. The V call is TRBV29-1, the J call TRBJ1-1; D is undetermined. Germline-derived CDR1 and CDR2 are SQVTM and ANQGSEA. V lost 8 bases, J lost 1 base, and 8 bases lay in between. The CDR3 runs to 11 residues.